This T cell receptor beta chain derives from a study of identical twins. Study results and limitations: Memory repertoires lacked the insertion deficit that abundant cord blood beta clonotypes showed. Out-of-frame beta chain sequences displayed weaker excess sharing between twins.

TCRdb recomputed calls from the 5' RACE reads with MiXCR, one row per CDR3 protein. The sample comprises approximately 210,000 distinct CDR3 sequences, less than 20% of which are singletons, and 40% rests with the top ten. V was cut by 4 bases and J by 3 bases, with 10 bases left in between. CDR1 SQVTM and CDR2 ANQGSEA come from the germline V gene. The CDR3 covers 13 residues. This clonotype was recorded a few times. Its target is unknown. These data also formed part of another study, on T cells expressing NK-cell markers. That paper adds: There were seven HCMV-seropositive donors and one seronegative donor among the eight sequenced. The same clonotypes also predominated in the CD3+CD56-NKG2C+ fraction of several donors.

The sequence was obtained from a woman in her late teens or twenties in good health. Sequenced sample: CD8+ T cells sorted from blood. The gene calls are TRBV29-1 and TRBJ2-1; tentatively, D is TRBD1 or TRBD2 (5 bases each). The CDR3: CSVGGSVYNEQFF. The CDR3 DNA follows: TGCAGCGTTGGGGGGAGTGTCTACAATGAGCAGTTCTTC.